These 28 T cell receptor beta chains were all obtained from the same sample, sequenced in a study of long-term antiretroviral therapy in people with HIV. Survey-level resolution applied to immunoSEQ assay v3.0. Assay: immunoSEQ multiplex PCR; the TCRdb copy retains only in-frame clones and omits some. Of 25,000 to 30,000 clones listed, around 85% are singletons. This specimen consisted of unsorted PBMCs, obtained around 5 years after starting antiretroviral therapy. The origin of the receptors is a middle-aged man with HIV.

V is TRBV11-2 and J is TRBJ1-2, with D maybe TRBD1 (5 bases). This CDR3 region has 13 residues. Germline V CDR1 and CDR2: SGHAT, FQNNGV. V gave up 4 bases and J gave up 4 bases, with 10 bases separating them. CDR3 sequence: CASSSREIYGYTF. CDR3 DNA: TGTGCCAGCAGCTCCAGGGAGATCTATGGCTACACCTTC.

This clone was picked up a small number of times. This chain uses TRBV7-9 with TRBJ2-7; 7 bases are a match to TRBD1. CDR1 and CDR2 (germline): SEHNR, FQNEAQ (reference sequence). The CDR3 is made up of 14 amino acids. J lost 6 bases, V lost 2 bases, and 7 bases had no gene match. The CDR3 sequence: CASSLSGTVAEQYF. The CDR3 nucleotides are TGTGCCAGCAGCTTATCCGGGACAGTCGCCGAGCAGTACTTC.

The rearrangement links TRBV9 to TRBJ2-7, with 9 positions matching TRBD1. Trimming cost V 4 bases and J 6 bases; bases outside gene matches: 8. The germline V gene encodes CDR1 SGDLS and CDR2 YYNGEE. The CDR3 spans 14 residues. In DNA, the CDR3 is TGTGCCAGCAGCCCCCGGGACAGGGAACCCGAGCAGTACTTC. It yields the protein CASSPRDREPEQYF.

The chain recombines TRBV7-8 with TRBJ1-3, with no clear D. The V gene lost 1 base and the J gene lost 2 bases, with 9 bases spanning the gap. The CDR3 length is 15 residues. The germline V gene has CDR1 SGHVS and CDR2 FQNEAQ. The CDR3 coding sequence is TGTGCCAGCAGCTTAGGAGGGTCGGCTGGAAACACCATATATTTT. Its protein is CASSLGGSAGNTIYF. The full variable domain, rest sourced from reference TRBV7-8 and TRBJ1-3, is GAGVSQSPRYKVAKRGQDVALRCDPISGHVSLFWYQQALGQGPEFLTYFQNEAQLDKSGLPSDRFFAERPEGSVSTLKIQRTQQEDSAVYLCASSLGGSAGNTIYFGEGSWLTVV.

Here the CDR3 reads CASSPSGSRGMGSTDTQYF. In DNA form, the CDR3 reads TGTGCCAGCAGCCCCAGCGGGAGTCGAGGGATGGGGAGCACAGATACGCAGTATTTT. The V call is TRBV9, the J call TRBJ2-3, with 8 nucleotides matching TRBD2. V shed 4 bases and J 0 bases; nucleotides not matched to a gene: 16. The germline gives CDR1 SGDLS, CDR2 YYNGEE. The CDR3 runs to 19 residues.

V gene TRBV28 combines with J gene TRBJ2-7; weak D call: TRBD1 (5 bases). Deletions cut 2 bases from V and 2 bases from J, with 10 bases between. The CDR3 spans 14 residues. Per germline, CDR1 MDHEN and CDR2 SYDVKM. The CDR3 loop reads CASSLQGTAYEQYF. The CDR3 bases are TGTGCCAGCAGTTTACAGGGTACTGCCTACGAGCAGTACTTC.

The V call is TRBV5-1, the J call TRBJ1-1; D perhaps matches TRBD1 (6 bases). Germline CDR1 and CDR2: SGHRS and YFSETQ. The CDR3 runs 15 residues. V gave up 4 bases and J gave up 1 base, with 14 bases separating them. The CDR3 sequence is CASSRGGTENTEAFF. CDR3 sequence (DNA): TGCGCCAGCAGCCGGGGGGGCACGGAGAACACTGAAGCTTTCTTT.

The V and J genes are TRBV12-5 and TRBJ2-5; 11 bases map to TRBD2. The CDR3 loop spans 20 amino acids. Germline trimming cut 4 bases from V and 5 bases from J; bases unmatched to any gene: 21. CDR1 and CDR2 (germline): LGHNT, FRNRAP. CDR3 coding DNA: TGTGCTAGTGGTTCAAGCCTAACTAGCGGGGGACACGTCTCGGGGGAGACCCAGTACTTC. Translating gives CASGSSLTSGGHVSGETQYF.

The gene calls are TRBV19 and TRBJ1-5, with D unclear. Between the trimmed V and J ends, which lost 0 bases and 5 bases, there was a span of 11 bases. The CDR3 totals 15 residues. Germline CDR1 reads LNHDA; CDR2 reads SQIVND (reference sequence). The CDR3 nucleotides read TGTGCCAGTAGTATAGAAAAAAGTAGGGATCAGCCCCAGCATTTT. It translates to CASSIEKSRDQPQHF.

The chain combines TRBV25-1 with TRBJ2-1, with D perhaps being TRBD1 or TRBD2 (5 bases each). Germline V gene lookup returns CDR1 MGHDK and CDR2 SYGVNS. V was clipped by 4 bases and J by 10 bases, with 17 bases between them. The CDR3 extends over 14 amino acids. The CDR3 loop reads CASSVDGPRDEQFF. The CDR3, as DNA: TGTGCCAGCAGTGTGGATGGCCCAAGGGACGAGCAGTTCTTC.

The V call is TRBV25-1, the J call TRBJ2-7; tentatively, D is TRBD2 (6 bases). The CDR3 length is 11 residues. V dropped 8 bases and J dropped 3 bases, with 8 bases sitting between them. Germline V gene data show CDR1 as MGHDK and CDR2 as SYGVNS. The CDR3 protein is CASGRFYEQYF. DNA of the CDR3: TGTGCCAGCGGGAGGTTCTACGAGCAGTACTTC.

The chain uses TRBV29-1 and TRBJ1-5, with D possibly matching TRBD1 (5 bases). The V and J ends lost 7 bases and 6 bases respectively, with 16 bases between them. The CDR3 sequence is 13 residues long. CDR1 and CDR2 (germline): SQVTM, ANQGSEA. CDR3 residues: CSAGEGDRQPQHF. The CDR3 bases are TGCAGCGCCGGGGAAGGGGACCGTCAGCCCCAGCATTTT.

This sequence joins TRBV7-6 and TRBJ1-3, with D possibly matching TRBD1 (5 bases). The V gene's germline CDR1 is SGHVS and CDR2 FNYEAQ. V was clipped by 0 bases and J by 8 bases, with 8 bases between them. The CDR3 consists of 13 residues. The DNA for the CDR3 is TGTGCCAGCAGCTTAGCAGGGGTCGACACCATATATTTT. Translated: CASSLAGVDTIYF.

The chain recombines TRBV19 with TRBJ1-4; 8 bases fit TRBD1. Germline assignment: CDR1 LNHDA and CDR2 SQIVND (reference sequence). The CDR3 totals 15 residues. The ends lost 1 base at V and 7 bases at J; junction bases unmatched: 5. CDR3 residues: CASSIGLGTGEKLFF. CDR3 in DNA: TGTGCCAGTAGTATAGGCCTCGGGACAGGTGAAAAACTGTTTTTT. Together with reference TRBV19 and TRBJ1-4, the CDR3 gives the full variable domain: DGGITQSPKYLFRKEGQNVTLSCEQNLNHDAMYWYRQDPGQGLRLIYYSQIVNDFQKGDIAEGYSVSREKKESFPLTVTSAQKNPTAFYLCASSIGLGTGEKLFFGSGTQLSVL.

Notes on this clone: At one boundary the junction diverges from the germline segment, which might be a read error. CDR3 nucleotides: TGTGCCGGCAGCCCCAGACTAGCGGGAGGGCCAGGCGGGGAGCTGTTTTTT. This encodes CAGSPRLAGGPGGELFF. This chain joins TRBV11-2 and TRBJ2-2, with 14 bases identical to TRBD2. The germline V gene encodes CDR1 SGHAT and CDR2 FQNNGV. The CDR3 has 17 residues. Together with reference TRBV11-2 and TRBJ2-2, the CDR3 gives the full variable domain: EAGVAQSPRYKIIEKRQSVAFWCNPISGHATLYWYQQILGQGPKLLIQFQNNGVVDDSQLPKDRFSAERLKGVDSTLKIQPAKLEDSAVYLCAGSPRLAGGPGGELFFGEGSRLTVL.

The CDR3 sequence: CASSLEIFSRAAKSVGQYF. CDR3 DNA: TGCGCCAGCAGCTTGGAAATATTCAGTAGGGCAGCAAAGTCGGTGGGGCAGTACTTC. This chain uses TRBV5-1 with TRBJ2-7; D gene ambiguous. Trimming took 0 bases from V and 9 from J, leaving 31 bases between them. CDR1 and CDR2 from the germline V gene are SGHRS and YFSETQ. This CDR3 has 19 residues.

The chain joins TRBV6-1 to TRBJ2-1, with 10 bases lining up with TRBD2. The germline gives CDR1 MNHNS, CDR2 SASEGT. Unmatched junction bases numbered 2, after V lost 3 bases and J lost 0 bases. This CDR3 has 16 residues. The CDR3 region is CASSELAGVSYNEQFF. The CDR3 DNA sequence: TGTGCCAGCAGTGAGCTAGCGGGAGTCTCCTACAATGAGCAGTTCTTC.

The V gene is TRBV27, the J gene TRBJ2-3; TRBD2 matches 7 bases. CDR1 and CDR2 from the germline V gene are MNHEY and SMNVEV (reference sequence). The CDR3 is 15 amino acids. V lost 6 bases to trimming and J lost 2 bases; unmatched junction nucleotides: 8. The CDR3 DNA sequence: TGTGCCAGCAGGGGAGCGGGGTTGGACACAGATACGCAGTATTTT. It translates to CASRGAGLDTDTQYF.

The chain recombines TRBV7-3 with TRBJ1-2; D is unclear. Looked up from germline, CDR1 is SGHTA and CDR2 is FQGTGA. The CDR3 runs to 11 residues. Trimming removed 3 bases at V and 8 bases at J, with 7 bases between. The CDR3 nucleotides read TGTGCCAGCAGCTTCTCCCTGGGCTACACCTTC. Translating gives CASSFSLGYTF.

V is TRBV18 and J is TRBJ2-2; possible D gene TRBD1, 6 bases. V lost 3 bases, J lost 2 bases, and 10 bases lay in between. CDR3 length equals 15 residues. Germline V gene sequence: CDR1 KGHSH, CDR2 LQKENI. CDR3 protein: CASSPGQTNTGELFF. Here the CDR3 DNA reads TGTGCCAGCTCACCCGGACAGACTAACACCGGGGAGCTGTTTTTT.

The rearrangement joins TRBV9 to TRBJ2-7; D uncertain. Deletions cut 0 bases from V and 0 bases from J, with 7 bases between. Looked up from germline, CDR1 is SGDLS and CDR2 is YYNGEE. The CDR3 loop spans 14 amino acids. This chain's CDR3 is CASSVAVPSYEQYF. In nucleotides, the CDR3 is TGTGCCAGCAGCGTAGCCGTGCCCTCCTACGAGCAGTACTTC. Supplemented by reference TRBV9 and TRBJ2-7, the full variable domain reads DSGVTQTPKHLITATGQRVTLRCSPRSGDLSVYWYQQSLDQGLQFLIQYYNGEERAKGNILERFSAQQFPDLHSELNLSSLELGDSALYFCASSVAVPSYEQYFGPGTRLTVT.

The rearrangement links TRBV19 to TRBJ2-1, with D perhaps being TRBD1 or TRBD2 (5 bases each). The V gene lost 3 bases and the J gene lost 0 bases, with 9 bases spanning the gap. Germline CDR1 is LNHDA and CDR2 is SQIVND (reference sequence). The CDR3 is 15 residues long. The CDR3 spells CASSMGLASYNEQFF. In DNA form, the CDR3 reads TGTGCCAGTAGTATGGGGCTAGCCTCCTACAATGAGCAGTTCTTC.

Concerning this clone itself: Sequence at one end of the junction differs from germline and may be a read error. V and J are TRBV28 and TRBJ2-5; 8 bases are shared with TRBD1. Germline CDR1 is MDHEN and CDR2 is SYDVKM. This CDR3 comprises 12 residues. The CDR3 here is CASRSPGGGGHF. In DNA form, the CDR3 reads TGTGCCAGCAGAAGCCCAGGGGGCGGAGGCCACTTC.

V is TRBV29-1 and J is TRBJ2-2; 13 nucleotides match TRBD2. The J segment lost 7 bases and the V segment lost 6 bases, leaving 2 bases of the junction unmatched. This CDR3 region has 13 residues. CDR1 and CDR2 (germline): SQVTM, ANQGSEA. The chain's CDR3 is CSVRTSGSGELFF. For the CDR3, the DNA is TGCAGCGTAAGGACTAGCGGGAGCGGGGAGCTGTTTTTT.

The rearrangement joins TRBV4-1 to TRBJ2-2; 9 nucleotides align to TRBD2. V lost 3 bases to trimming and J lost 8 bases; unmatched junction nucleotides: 7. CDR3 length equals 15 residues. The germline V gene encodes CDR1 MGHRA and CDR2 YSYEKL. CDR3 region: CASSHNSLAGGELFF. For the CDR3, the DNA is TGCGCCAGCAGCCACAACAGTCTAGCGGGAGGGGAGCTGTTTTTT.

This clone has just a few counts. The chain combines TRBV11-3 with TRBJ2-7; a weak D match, TRBD2 (5 bases). Germline CDR1 reads SGHNT; CDR2 reads YENEEA. The CDR3 consists of 14 residues. V gave up 5 bases and J gave up 1 base, with 12 bases separating them. CDR3 in amino acids: CASSPREGSYEQYF. CDR3 nucleotide sequence: TGTGCCAGCAGCCCTCGCGAGGGTTCCTACGAGCAGTACTTC.

V and J are TRBV7-7 and TRBJ2-2; TRBD2 matches at 10 bases. Germline V lookup: CDR1 SSHAT, CDR2 FNYEAQ (reference sequence). After removal of 1 base from V and 4 bases from J, the junction contained 3 bases not matched to a gene. The CDR3 spans 16 residues. In DNA, the CDR3 is TGTGCCAGCAGCTTAGATAGCGGGGGGATCACCGGGGAGCTGTTTTTT. It yields the protein CASSLDSGGITGELFF.

The genes are TRBV7-9 and TRBJ1-1, with D maybe TRBD1 (5 bases). Germline CDR1 is SEHNR and CDR2 is FQNEAQ (reference sequence). There are 15 residues in the CDR3. V lost 5 bases and J lost 6, with 19 bases in between. The CDR3 DNA is TGTGCCAGCAGCCGAAGTGGGACTCACCCAGCTGAAGCTTTCTTT. This sequence encodes CASSRSGTHPAEAFF.